This entry lists 31 T cell receptor beta chains sequenced from one sample in a study of blood T cell repertoires in COVID-19. Generated by immunoSEQ multiplex PCR, the TCRdb table keeps only in-frame clones and is missing some. The sample records 250,000 to 350,000 clones, 75% to 90% being singletons. The sequenced sample consisted of peripheral blood. The receptors come from a man younger than 35 with active or convalescent COVID-19.

The J gene is TRBJ2-2, the V gene TRBV5-5; 7 positions match TRBD1. Trimming cost V 4 bases and J 1 base; bases outside gene matches: 1. Germline V gene sequence: CDR1 SGHKS, CDR2 YYEKEE (reference sequence). The CDR3 runs to 14 residues. The CDR3 loop reads CASSRQGNTGELFF. CDR3 DNA sequence: TGTGCCAGCAGCAGACAGGGGAACACCGGGGAGCTGTTTTTT.

This chain links TRBV10-1 with TRBJ1-5; D is ambiguous. With 5 bases removed from V and 2 bases from J, the gap between germline ends came to 7 bases. Per germline, CDR1 WNHNN and CDR2 SYGVQD (reference sequence). The CDR3 sequence is 13 residues long. CDR3 nucleotides: TGCGCCAGCAGTAAAGGAGGCAATCAGCCCCAGCATTTT. Protein sequence: CASSKGGNQPQHF.

The genes are TRBV6-5 and TRBJ2-7, with a possible D match to TRBD2 (6 bases). V was shortened by 6 bases and J by 2 bases, with 17 bases between the two germline ends. Germline assignment: CDR1 MNHEY and CDR2 SVGAGI. The CDR3 loop spans 15 amino acids. The chain's CDR3 is CASSLLNAGTYEQYF. CDR3 coding DNA: TGTGCCAGCAGCCTACTGAATGCGGGAACCTACGAGCAGTACTTC.

The chain links TRBV27 to TRBJ1-5, with TRBD1 matching 7 bases. The CDR3 has 12 amino acids. Trimming at V came to 5 bases and at J to 9 bases, leaving 4 bases not matched to a gene. Per the germline V gene, CDR1 is MNHEY and CDR2 is SMNVEV (reference sequence). In DNA form, the CDR3 reads TGTGCCAGCAGTCCGTCAGGGGGGCCCCAGCATTTT. This encodes CASSPSGGPQHF.

The chain has TRBV7-8 and TRBJ1-2; TRBD1 might be the D (5 bases). CDR1 SGHVS and CDR2 FQNEAQ come from the germline V gene. The ends were cut back, 5 bases at V and 8 bases at J, with 15 bases in the middle. The CDR3 sequence is 13 residues long. In DNA form, the CDR3 reads TGTGCCAGCAGCGAAATCTCCAGGGTAGGCTACACCTTC. Translating gives CASSEISRVGYTF. The whole variable domain, filled in from reference TRBV7-8 and TRBJ1-2, reads GAGVSQSPRYKVAKRGQDVALRCDPISGHVSLFWYQQALGQGPEFLTYFQNEAQLDKSGLPSDRFFAERPEGSVSTLKIQRTQQEDSAVYLCASSEISRVGYTFGSGTRLTVV.

The gene calls are TRBV5-4 and TRBJ2-1; D is possibly TRBD2 (6 bases). The CDR3 is 16 amino acids. Germline V CDR1 and CDR2: SGHNT, YYREEE (reference sequence). V shed 0 bases and J shed 7 bases, with 17 bases lying between them. The CDR3 loop is CASSLVSLANMNEQFF. The CDR3, as DNA: TGTGCCAGCAGCTTGGTGTCGCTAGCGAACATGAATGAGCAGTTCTTC.

This rearrangement joins TRBV11-2 to TRBJ1-4; D is uncertain. Trimming removed 3 bases at V and 7 bases at J, with 12 bases between. The germline V gene has CDR1 SGHAT and CDR2 FQNNGV. This CDR3 is 14 amino acids long. The CDR3 region is CASSFGIWGEKLFF. In DNA, the CDR3 is TGTGCCAGCAGCTTCGGGATATGGGGTGAAAAACTGTTTTTT.

The V and J genes are TRBV24-1 and TRBJ1-2; tentatively, D is TRBD1 (5 bases). V lost 5 bases and J 6 bases, leaving 18 bases between the germline ends. CDR3 length: 15 amino acids. Germline V lookup: CDR1 KGHDR, CDR2 SFDVKD. CDR3 coding DNA: TGTGCCACCAGTGCCTTTCACGGGGGGGAGCATGGCTACACCTTC. Translation: CATSAFHGGEHGYTF.

The chain is built from TRBV19 and TRBJ2-2, with 7 bases aligning to TRBD1. Trimming at V came to 2 bases and at J to 1 base, leaving 4 bases not matched to a gene. This CDR3 region has 16 residues. Germline lookup yields CDR1 LNHDA and CDR2 SQIVND (reference sequence). The CDR3 DNA reads as TGTGCCAGTAGTATAAGGGGGCGGCAGAACACCGGGGAGCTGTTTTTT. This gives the protein CASSIRGRQNTGELFF.

V and J are TRBV6-6 and TRBJ1-6; D is undetermined. Germline CDR1 reads MNHNY; CDR2 reads SVGAGI (reference sequence). Trimming cost V 6 bases and J 4 bases, with 10 bases left between them. The CDR3 is 14 residues long. The CDR3 sequence: CASRKREYNSPLHF. The CDR3 DNA reads as TGTGCCAGCAGAAAACGGGAGTATAATTCACCCCTCCACTTT.

This clone was observed once. J is TRBJ2-1 and V is TRBV6-4; weak D call: TRBD2 (6 bases). The ends were cut back, 0 bases at V and 10 bases at J, with 19 bases in the middle. The germline V gene encodes CDR1 MRHNA and CDR2 SNTAGT. The CDR3 extends over 16 amino acids. The CDR3 spells CASSDSLGGVLSEQFF. As DNA, the CDR3 is TGTGCCAGCAGTGACTCCCTTGGAGGGGTGTTGAGCGAGCAGTTCTTC.

This clone occurred a few times. The chain has TRBV6-5 and TRBJ2-7, with 7 bases matching TRBD2. Per germline, CDR1 MNHEY and CDR2 SVGAGI. The ends lost 4 bases at V and 0 bases at J; junction bases unmatched: 6. The CDR3 runs to 15 residues. DNA for the CDR3: TGTGCCAGCAGTTTCGGTAGCGGGTTCTCCTACGAGCAGTACTTC. Translated: CASSFGSGFSYEQYF.

The chain couples TRBV7-2 to TRBJ1-5; D remains unclear. V was trimmed by 0 bases and J by 4 bases, leaving 10 bases between them. Per germline, CDR1 SGHTA and CDR2 FQGNSA. This CDR3 has 15 amino acids. CDR3 protein: CASSLATTQNQPQHF. The CDR3 DNA reads TGTGCCAGCAGCTTAGCGACGACACAGAATCAGCCCCAGCATTTT.

This clone was observed once. The chain joins TRBV7-9 to TRBJ1-1; 10 bases are a match to TRBD1. The length of the CDR3 is 14 residues. Per the germline V gene, CDR1 is SEHNR and CDR2 is FQNEAQ (reference sequence). The ends lost 7 bases at V and 4 bases at J; junction bases unmatched: 6. CDR3 DNA sequence: TGTGCCAGCAACCCGGACAGGGGGGGCACTGAAGCTTTCTTT. This gives the protein CASNPDRGGTEAFF.

The chain is built from TRBV19 and TRBJ1-5; D might be TRBD1 (6 bases). Germline V gene data show CDR1 as LNHDA and CDR2 as SQIVND (reference sequence). CDR3 size: 14 residues. V lost 5 bases to trimming and J lost 5 bases, with 13 bases between them. The DNA for the CDR3 is TGTGCCAGTAGTTCAATACAGGGTTATCAGCCCCAGCATTTT. Its protein is CASSSIQGYQPQHF. Combining the CDR3 with reference TRBV19 and TRBJ1-5 gives the whole variable domain DGGITQSPKYLFRKEGQNVTLSCEQNLNHDAMYWYRQDPGQGLRLIYYSQIVNDFQKGDIAEGYSVSREKKESFPLTVTSAQKNPTAFYLCASSSIQGYQPQHFGDGTRLSIL.

The chain is built from TRBV10-3 and TRBJ2-2, with 15 positions matching TRBD2. Germline CDR1 ENHRY, CDR2 SYGVKD. J gave up 5 bases and V 2 bases, and 9 bases lay outside the gene matches. This CDR3 contains 19 residues. Here the CDR3 DNA reads TGTGCCATCAGTGAGACGGGACTAGCGGGAGGCTTTCGGACCGGGGAGCTGTTTTTT. Its translation is CAISETGLAGGFRTGELFF.

The chain has TRBV2 and TRBJ1-5; 7 bases match TRBD1. This CDR3 contains 17 residues. The germline CDR1 and CDR2 sequences are SNHLY and FYNNEI. V lost 6 bases and J lost 0; bases outside the gene matches: 11. CDR3 sequence: CASRRGQPVYSNQPQHF. CDR3 DNA: TGTGCCAGCAGACGGGGACAGCCAGTCTATAGCAATCAGCCCCAGCATTTT.

V and J are TRBV7-9 and TRBJ2-4, with 14 bases fitting TRBD2. Germline-derived CDR1 and CDR2 are SEHNR and FQNEAQ (reference sequence). With V trimmed by 5 bases and J by 2 bases, 11 bases remained unmatched. The length of the CDR3 is 19 residues. The CDR3 spells CASSHGTSGSVGPKNIQYF. As DNA, the CDR3 is TGTGCCAGCAGCCACGGGACTAGCGGGAGTGTGGGGCCCAAAAACATTCAGTACTTC. Variable domain in full (rest from reference TRBV7-9 and TRBJ2-4): DTGVSQNPRHKITKRGQNVTFRCDPISEHNRLYWYRQTLGQGPEFLTYFQNEAQLEKSRLLSDRFSAERPKGSFSTLEIQRTEQGDSAMYLCASSHGTSGSVGPKNIQYFGAGTRLSVL.

This chain links TRBV6-5 with TRBJ2-3; TRBD1 is a possible D gene (5 bases). The CDR3 extends over 13 amino acids. CDR1 and CDR2 (germline): MNHEY, SVGAGI. With 8 bases removed from V and 3 bases from J, the gap between germline ends came to 12 bases. The CDR3 coding sequence is TGTGCCAGCGTCAGGGCCCCAACAGATACGCAGTATTTT. It yields the protein CASVRAPTDTQYF.

V and J are TRBV7-4 and TRBJ2-6; unclear D gene. The CDR3 has 18 amino acids. Deletions cut 5 bases from V and 0 bases from J, with 17 bases between. From germline, CDR1 is SGHVT and CDR2 SQSDAQ. CDR3 region: CASSRSRGRSSGANVLTF. The CDR3 coding sequence is TGTGCCAGCAGCCGGAGTCGTGGCAGAAGCTCTGGGGCCAACGTCCTGACTTTC.

The CDR3, as DNA: TGTGCCAGCAGCACCTCGGACAGGGGGCGGGGTGAGCAGTTCTTC. Encoded protein: CASSTSDRGRGEQFF. The chain couples TRBV7-9 to TRBJ2-1, with 11 bases matching TRBD1. The CDR3 runs 15 residues. Germline loops: CDR1 SEHNR, CDR2 FQNEAQ (reference sequence). Trimming removed 5 bases from V and 9 bases from J; junction bases left unmatched: 9.

The gene calls are TRBV6-2 or TRBV6-3 and TRBJ2-5; tentatively, D is TRBD2 (6 bases). Germline V gives CDR1 MNHEY, CDR2 SVGEGT. V dropped 5 bases and J dropped 7 bases, with 11 bases sitting between them. The CDR3 extends over 12 amino acids. The CDR3, as DNA: TGTGCCAGCAGTCTCGGGGGAGGGACCCAGTACTTC. It is translated as CASSLGGGTQYF.

The rearrangement uses TRBV27 and TRBJ1-2; D is possibly TRBD1 (5 bases). The CDR3 has 14 residues. The germline CDR1 and CDR2 sequences are MNHEY and SMNVEV (reference sequence). Trimming pared 6 bases from V and 6 bases from J, leaving 17 bases between. CDR3 DNA sequence: TGTGCCAGCAGAGAACCTCAGGGTTTTAATGGCTACACCTTC. This translates into CASREPQGFNGYTF.

This chain links TRBV10-3 with TRBJ1-1, with 7 bases aligning to TRBD1. The CDR3 is 14 residues long. The V segment lost 0 bases and the J segment 10 bases; nucleotides outside the gene matches: 8. Germline V gene lookup returns CDR1 ENHRY and CDR2 SYGVKD. The CDR3 sequence is CAISESTGRTAAFF. The CDR3 DNA reads TGTGCCATCAGTGAGTCGACAGGGCGGACGGCAGCTTTCTTT.

V and J are TRBV4-2 and TRBJ2-1; possibly TRBD1 for D (6 bases). Germline-derived CDR1 and CDR2 are LGHNA and YNFKEQ. The V and J ends lost 4 bases and 0 bases respectively, with 16 bases between them. The CDR3 consists of 17 residues. CDR3 loop: CASSPHLGGSSYNEQFF. As DNA, the CDR3 is TGTGCCAGCAGCCCCCACCTAGGGGGTAGCTCCTACAATGAGCAGTTCTTC.

This clone has just a few counts. The V and J genes are TRBV28 and TRBJ1-5; D is uncertain. The CDR3 spans 13 residues. V dropped 1 base and J dropped 5 bases, with 6 bases sitting between them. Germline-derived CDR1 and CDR2 are MDHEN and SYDVKM. Here the CDR3 reads CASSLSGDQPQHF. The CDR3 DNA reads TGTGCCAGCAGTTTATCCGGAGATCAGCCCCAGCATTTT.

This rearrangement joins TRBV4-3 to TRBJ1-4; a weak D match, TRBD1 (5 bases). This CDR3 comprises 14 residues. Trimming left V 2 bases short and J 4 bases short, with 8 bases between. The germline CDR1 and CDR2 sequences are LGHNA and YSLEER. CDR3 nucleotide sequence: TGCGCCAGCAGCCAAAGACAGTATAATGAAAAACTGTTTTTT. This encodes CASSQRQYNEKLFF.

The chain has TRBV28 and TRBJ2-5, with 9 bases aligning to TRBD1. Germline CDR1 MDHEN, CDR2 SYDVKM. V trimming: 4 bases; J trimming: 3 bases; junction bases outside the gene matches: 6. The CDR3 covers 15 residues. CDR3 sequence (DNA): TGTGCCAGCAGTTCCGTAGGGACAGGGAAAGAGACCCAGTACTTC. Amino acid sequence: CASSSVGTGKETQYF.

The rearrangement links TRBV28 to TRBJ2-7, with 9 bases aligning to TRBD1. There are 15 residues in the CDR3. Germline values: CDR1 MDHEN, CDR2 SYDVKM. The V and J ends lost 5 bases and 0 bases, in that order; junction bases with no gene match: 5. The CDR3 nucleotides read TGTGCCAGCAGTCCGGCGGGACAGGGCTCCTACGAGCAGTACTTC. Translating gives CASSPAGQGSYEQYF.

This clone was observed a few times. The chain links TRBV7-9 to TRBJ1-6; TRBD1 is a possible D gene (5 bases). CDR1 SEHNR and CDR2 FQNEAQ come from the germline V gene (reference sequence). The CDR3 sequence is 14 residues long. Trimming took 5 bases from V and 11 from J, leaving 16 bases between them. CDR3 sequence (DNA): TGTGCCAGCAGCCCGGCTTTAGGGGCTACACCCCTCCACTTT. It translates to CASSPALGATPLHF.

This sequence joins TRBV3-1 (or the pseudogene TRBV3-2) and TRBJ1-6; tentative D call: TRBD1 (6 bases). There are 14 residues in the CDR3. V lost 3 bases to trimming and J lost 7 bases, with 10 bases between them. Germline V gives CDR1 LGHDT, CDR2 YNNKEL (reference sequence). CDR3 DNA: TGTGCCAGCAGCCACGGACAGCCCAATTCACCCCTCCACTTT. Amino acid sequence: CASSHGQPNSPLHF.